The rows below give T cell receptor beta chains drawn from one sample of a study of shared clonotypes between healthy human individuals. Produced via immunoSEQ multiplex PCR; TCRdb's table is partial and in-frame only. The table lists millions of clones, over 85% of them singletons. Sequences were obtained from naive CD4+ T cells sorted from blood. These receptors were obtained from a man younger than 35 in good health. Both conserved end residues are part of each CDR3. D genes are given only for firm matches. Only part of the rows carry a size: once, few, many, or a class if the clone is expanded.

V	D	J	size	CDR3	DNA
TRBV29-1	TRBD2	TRBJ2-3	NA	CSVGGAYTSTDTQYF	TGCAGCGTGGGAGGGGCGTACACTAGCACAGATACGCAGTATTTT
TRBV9	NA	TRBJ2-7	NA	CASSVGGGQTYEQYF	TGTGCCAGCAGCGTAGGTGGGGGTCAGACCTACGAGCAGTACTTC
TRBV15	NA	TRBJ2-1	NA	CATSRGHQGIGTFFYNEQFF	TGTGCCACCAGCAGAGGGCATCAGGGTATAGGGACCTTTTTCTACAATGAGCAGTTCTTC
TRBV6-6	NA	TRBJ2-3	NA	CASSPGGRGTDTQYF	TGTGCCAGCAGCCCCGGGGGACGCGGCACAGATACGCAGTATTTT
TRBV18	NA	TRBJ1-2	NA	CASSPAERPGYGYTF	TGTGCCAGCTCACCTGCGGAGAGGCCGGGCTATGGCTACACCTTC
TRBV5-1	NA	TRBJ2-2	NA	CASSSAVANTGELFF	TGCGCCAGCAGCTCTGCGGTTGCGAACACCGGGGAGCTGTTTTTT
TRBV6-4	NA	TRBJ2-2	NA	CASSDSVHTGELFF	TGTGCCAGCAGTGACTCAGTTCACACCGGGGAGCTGTTTTTT
TRBV2	NA	TRBJ1-2	NA	CASSEEMGDYGYTF	TGTGCCAGCAGTGAAGAAATGGGGGACTATGGCTACACCTTC
TRBV30	NA	TRBJ1-1	NA	CAWSLSSNTEAFF	TGTGCCTGGAGCCTGTCCTCAAACACTGAAGCTTTCTTT
TRBV18	NA	TRBJ1-6	NA	CASSPQGNSPLHF	TGTGCCAGCTCACCACAGGGTAATTCACCCCTCCACTTT
TRBV10-1	NA	TRBJ2-7	NA	CASSESVGAPYEQYF	TGCGCCAGCAGTGAAAGTGTTGGGGCCCCCTACGAGCAGTACTTC
TRBV5-1	NA	TRBJ2-2	few	CASSLAFTGELFF	TGCGCCAGCAGCTTGGCCTTCACCGGGGAGCTGTTTTTT
TRBV5-1	NA	TRBJ2-7	once	CASSLGAGAREQYF	TGCGCCAGCAGCTTGGGTGCAGGGGCAAGGGAGCAGTACTTC
TRBV10-3	TRBD1	TRBJ1-2	NA	CAISERTGNYGYTF	TGTGCCATCAGTGAACGGACAGGGAACTATGGCTACACCTTC
TRBV6-5	NA	TRBJ1-5	NA	CASRPGSFQPQHF	TGTGCCAGCAGACCGGGCAGCTTTCAGCCCCAGCATTTT
TRBV14	NA	TRBJ2-4	NA	CASSQGGRLAKNIQYF	TGTGCCAGCAGCCAAGGGGGCAGACTAGCCAAAAACATTCAGTACTTC
TRBV7-9	TRBD1	TRBJ1-4	NA	CASSTGTVGGEKLFF	TGTGCCAGCAGCACTGGGACAGTTGGCGGTGAAAAACTGTTTTTT
TRBV20-1	NA	TRBJ2-3	once	CSATHPDTQYF	TGCAGTGCTACCCATCCAGATACGCAGTATTTT
TRBV28	NA	TRBJ1-4	NA	CASSLGPSMRELFF	TGTGCCAGCAGTTTAGGACCCTCCATGCGGGAACTGTTTTTT
TRBV12-5	NA	TRBJ2-1	NA	CASAPDTVNEQFF	TGTGCTAGTGCCCCCGATACCGTCAATGAGCAGTTCTTC
TRBV7-9	NA	TRBJ1-4	NA	CASSSVRLNEKLFF	TGTGCCAGCAGCTCCGTTCGACTAAATGAAAAACTGTTTTTT